Following are 27 T cell receptor beta chains from one sample sequenced in a study of shared clonotypes between healthy human individuals. Clones were read by immunoSEQ multiplex PCR, and TCRdb kept only the in-frame ones, dropping some. The sample lists about 1 million clones; roughly 80% were seen once. The sample comprised memory CD4+ T cells sorted from blood. Sample subset: CD45RA-negative fraction. Receptor source: a man aged 18-30 years in good health.

The chain joins TRBV6-5 to TRBJ2-2; no definite D call. The ends were cut back, 9 bases at V and 1 base at J, with 6 bases in the middle. Germline values: CDR1 MNHEY, CDR2 SVGAGI. This CDR3 is built from 12 residues. The CDR3 bases are TGTGCCAGTGGGGAGAACACCGGGGAGCTGTTTTTT. It encodes CASGENTGELFF.

This clone showed up just a few times. The V call is TRBV10-1, the J call TRBJ2-1; a possible D gene is TRBD2 (7 bases). Trimming removed 5 bases from V and 6 bases from J, with 14 bases in between. CDR1 and CDR2 from the germline V gene are WNHNN and SYGVQD (reference sequence). This CDR3 has 14 residues. The CDR3 reads CASSIAGRGNEQFF. As DNA, the CDR3 is TGCGCCAGCAGTATAGCGGGCAGGGGCAATGAGCAGTTCTTC.

The genes are TRBV5-1 and TRBJ2-7, with 14 positions matching TRBD2. Trimming at V came to 4 bases and at J to 0 bases, leaving 3 bases not matched to a gene. The CDR3 has 16 amino acids. The V gene's germline CDR1 is SGHRS and CDR2 YFSETQ. The CDR3 sequence: CASSPGLAGASYEQYF. In DNA, the CDR3 is TGCGCCAGCAGCCCGGGACTAGCGGGAGCCTCCTACGAGCAGTACTTC.

The V call is TRBV19, the J call TRBJ2-1; tentatively, D is TRBD2 (6 bases). This CDR3 spans 14 amino acids. With 7 bases removed from V and 3 bases from J, the gap between germline ends came to 13 bases. Germline V gives CDR1 LNHDA, CDR2 SQIVND (reference sequence). The CDR3 spells CASTDGGLYNEQFF. CDR3 bases: TGTGCCAGTACGGACGGGGGTCTCTACAATGAGCAGTTCTTC.

V usage is TRBV5-4 and J usage is TRBJ1-3; D gene uncertain. The V end lost 3 bases, the J end lost 0 bases, and 7 bases lay between the germline ends. The CDR3 loop spans 14 amino acids. Germline-derived CDR1 and CDR2 are SGHNT and YYREEE (reference sequence). CDR3 DNA: TGTGCCAGCAGCTCCCCCAGCTCTGGAAACACCATATATTTT. This gives the protein CASSSPSSGNTIYF.

The chain employs TRBV7-8 and TRBJ2-1; D not resolved. Germline values: CDR1 SGHVS, CDR2 FQNEAQ. With 5 bases removed from V and 4 bases from J, the gap between germline ends came to 9 bases. The CDR3 length is 13 residues. The CDR3 sequence is CASSHDGYNEQFF. For the CDR3, the DNA is TGTGCCAGCAGCCATGACGGATACAATGAGCAGTTCTTC. Based on the CDR3 plus reference TRBV7-8 and TRBJ2-1, the full variable domain is GAGVSQSPRYKVAKRGQDVALRCDPISGHVSLFWYQQALGQGPEFLTYFQNEAQLDKSGLPSDRFFAERPEGSVSTLKIQRTQQEDSAVYLCASSHDGYNEQFFGPGTRLTVL.

The V and J genes are TRBV28 and TRBJ1-2, with D perhaps matching TRBD1 (5 bases). V dropped 6 bases and J dropped 8 bases, with 19 bases sitting between them. The CDR3 consists of 14 residues. Germline CDR1 reads MDHEN; CDR2 reads SYDVKM. This chain's CDR3 is CASSLLLQVQGYTF. The CDR3 nucleotides read TGTGCCAGCAGCCTTCTTTTACAGGTCCAAGGCTACACCTTC.

The gene calls are TRBV7-8 and TRBJ2-7; TRBD1 matches 9 bases. This CDR3 is built from 15 residues. Germline V CDR1 and CDR2: SGHVS, FQNEAQ. The V segment lost 2 bases and the J segment 3 bases; nucleotides outside the gene matches: 5. CDR3 loop: CASSLRTGAGYEQYF. CDR3 coding DNA: TGTGCCAGCAGCTTAAGGACAGGGGCCGGCTACGAGCAGTACTTC.

As to this clone: One end of the junction is discordant with germline, which a read error may explain. The J gene is TRBJ1-5, the V gene TRBV7-2; no clear D. Germline-derived CDR1 and CDR2 are SGHTA and FQGNSA. This CDR3 spans 15 amino acids. CDR3 nucleotide sequence: TGTGCCAGCAGTTTAGTGGGTGATTTAAGCCAGCCCCAGCATTTT. It specifies CASSLVGDLSQPQHF. Filled out from reference TRBV7-2 and TRBJ1-5, the complete variable domain reads GAGVSQSPSNKVTEKGKDVELRCDPISGHTALYWYRQSLGQGLEFLIYFQGNSAPDKSGLPSDRFSAERTGGSVSTLTIQRTQQEDSAVYLCASSLVGDLSQPQHFGDGTRLSIL.

CDR3 sequence (DNA): TGCGCCAGCAGCCATGGGGGACAGAGCTCTGGAAACACCATATATTTT. This gives the protein CASSHGGQSSGNTIYF. The chain recombines TRBV4-3 with TRBJ1-3, with 7 nucleotides matching TRBD1. This CDR3 is 16 amino acids long. J lost 0 bases, V lost 3 bases, and 5 bases had no gene match. CDR1 and CDR2 (germline): LGHNA, YSLEER.

The chain combines TRBV5-4 with TRBJ1-4; D gene uncertain. Trimming took off 2 bases at V and 8 bases at J, with 7 bases between the two ends. Germline V gene sequence: CDR1 SGHNT, CDR2 YYREEE (reference sequence). CDR3 length: 12 residues. This CDR3 reads CASSFWGEKLFF. The DNA of the CDR3 is TGTGCCAGCAGCTTTTGGGGAGAAAAACTGTTTTTT. The entire variable domain, with the rest obtained from reference TRBV5-4 and TRBJ1-4, is as follows: ETGVTQSPTHLIKTRGQQVTLRCSSQSGHNTVSWYQQALGQGPQFIFQYYREEENGRGNFPPRFSGLQFPNYSSELNVNALELDDSALYLCASSFWGEKLFFGSGTQLSVL.

The gene calls are TRBV6-5 and TRBJ1-2; 10 nucleotides align to TRBD1. Germline loops: CDR1 MNHEY, CDR2 SVGAGI. The CDR3 sequence is 13 residues long. The V segment lost 6 bases and the J segment 7 bases; nucleotides outside the gene matches: 5. CDR3 region: CASSYDRGLGYTF. The DNA of the CDR3 is TGTGCCAGCAGCTACGACAGGGGGCTTGGCTACACCTTC.

This CDR3 is CASSLMVGGVKDTQYF. CDR3 DNA sequence: TGTGCCAGCAGCTTAATGGTGGGGGGAGTGAAAGATACGCAGTATTTT. J is TRBJ2-3 and V is TRBV7-6, with D possibly TRBD2 on 6 matching bases. Looked up from germline, CDR1 is SGHVS and CDR2 is FNYEAQ. This CDR3 is 16 amino acids long. Trimming took 2 bases from V and 5 from J, leaving 17 bases between them.

The chain is built from TRBV10-2 and TRBJ1-1; no reliable D call. Germline loops: CDR1 WSHSY, CDR2 SAAADI. V was cut by 3 bases and J by 4 bases, with 18 bases left in between. This CDR3 has 16 amino acids. CDR3 sequence (DNA): TGCGCCAGCAGTGACCCGGCGGAAGTAACTGCCACTGAAGCTTTCTTT. This sequence encodes CASSDPAEVTATEAFF.

The chain joins TRBV5-4 to TRBJ2-5; D is perhaps TRBD2 (6 bases). The germline V gene has CDR1 SGHNT and CDR2 YYREEE (reference sequence). Between the trimmed V and J ends, which lost 3 bases and 1 base, there was a span of 16 bases. CDR3 length: 16 residues. The CDR3 protein is CASSSGGGNIQETQYF. Here the CDR3 DNA reads TGTGCCAGCAGCTCTGGTGGGGGGAACATCCAAGAGACCCAGTACTTC.

The V call is TRBV10-3, the J call TRBJ2-7; 7 bases are a match to TRBD2. Germline CDR1 reads ENHRY; CDR2 reads SYGVKD. Trimming cost V 7 bases and J 4 bases; bases outside gene matches: 7. The CDR3 is 13 amino acids. CDR3 region: CAITREREYEQYF. CDR3 bases: TGTGCCATCACGCGGGAGAGGGAATACGAGCAGTACTTC.

This clone was found a few times. This rearrangement joins TRBV5-1 to TRBJ2-1; TRBD2 is a possible D gene (7 bases). Trimming took off 0 bases at V and 5 bases at J, with 12 bases between the two ends. Germline CDR1 SGHRS, CDR2 YFSETQ. The CDR3 runs to 15 residues. The DNA of the CDR3 is TGCGCCAGCAGCTTGGTGGCGGGGGCCAACAATGAGCAGTTCTTC. Residues: CASSLVAGANNEQFF.

The rearrangement joins TRBV5-8 to TRBJ2-7; perhaps TRBD2 as D (5 bases). V was clipped by 4 bases and J by 3 bases, with 11 bases between them. Germline V gene sequence: CDR1 SGHTS, CDR2 YDEGEE. The CDR3 is 13 amino acids. In DNA form, the CDR3 reads TGTGCCAGCAGCACCCCGGACTTCTACGAGCAGTACTTC. Translated, it gives CASSTPDFYEQYF.

J is TRBJ2-7 and V is TRBV7-2; D may be TRBD2 (5 bases). Germline-derived CDR1 and CDR2 are SGHTA and FQGNSA. There are 13 residues in the CDR3. With 2 bases removed from V and 5 bases from J, the gap between germline ends came to 10 bases. The CDR3 DNA reads TGTGCCAGCAGCTTACGGGGTAGGAACGAGCAGTACTTC. It is translated as CASSLRGRNEQYF.

The chain joins TRBV11-3 to TRBJ2-1, with 8 bases lining up with TRBD1. The CDR3 is 16 residues long. V shed 2 bases, J shed 7 bases, and the junction held 10 bases outside the gene matches. CDR1 and CDR2 (germline): SGHNT, YENEEA. DNA for the CDR3: TGTGCCAGCAGCTTAAGGTCCGGACAGGGTTTTAATGAGCAGTTCTTC. The encoded protein is CASSLRSGQGFNEQFF.

The chain combines TRBV2 with TRBJ2-7, with 7 bases aligning to TRBD1. Germline values: CDR1 SNHLY, CDR2 FYNNEI. The CDR3 runs to 14 residues. Trimming cost V 4 bases and J 5 bases; bases outside gene matches: 8. As DNA, the CDR3 is TGTGCCAGCAGTGTCTTTGCTCAGGGGGACGAGCAGTACTTC. It specifies CASSVFAQGDEQYF.

J is TRBJ2-2 and V is TRBV7-2; D is uncertain. Germline V gene sequence: CDR1 SGHTA, CDR2 FQGNSA. V lost 5 bases and J lost 6, with 10 bases in between. The CDR3 runs 13 residues. The CDR3 DNA follows: TGTGCCAGCAGCGTCAACCGGGCCGGGGAGCTGTTTTTT. The encoded protein is CASSVNRAGELFF.

The V call is TRBV5-1, the J call TRBJ2-1; D might be TRBD2 (5 bases). The CDR3 has 15 residues. Trimming pared 0 bases from V and 7 bases from J, leaving 14 bases between. Germline V CDR1 and CDR2: SGHRS, YFSETQ. Written as DNA, the CDR3 is TGCGCCAGCAGCTTGGTTGCTAGCCAAGTAAATGAGCAGTTCTTC. Protein product: CASSLVASQVNEQFF.

The chain joins TRBV2 to TRBJ1-1; no definite D call. The CDR3 contains 14 residues. Deletions cut 7 bases from V and 1 base from J, with 13 bases between. Germline CDR1 is SNHLY and CDR2 is FYNNEI. CDR3 region: CASTVENKNTEAFF. The DNA for the CDR3 is TGTGCCAGCACAGTGGAGAATAAGAACACTGAAGCTTTCTTT.

The genes are TRBV19 and TRBJ1-5; D is perhaps TRBD1 (5 bases). V was pared by 3 bases and J by 10 bases, with 10 bases between. There are 12 residues in the CDR3. The germline V gene encodes CDR1 LNHDA and CDR2 SQIVND (reference sequence). DNA of the CDR3: TGTGCCAGTAGTATTCTGGGACGTCCCCAGCATTTT. This gives the protein CASSILGRPQHF.

J is TRBJ2-3 and V is TRBV4-3; 11 nucleotides line up with TRBD2. After removal of 0 bases from V and 1 base from J, the junction contained 6 bases not matched to a gene. Germline V CDR1 and CDR2: LGHNA, YSLEER. The CDR3 length is 18 residues. The CDR3 loop reads CASSQDASGLAGTDTQYF. The CDR3 region has the DNA TGCGCCAGCAGCCAAGATGCCTCGGGACTAGCGGGCACAGATACGCAGTATTTT.

V is TRBV30 and J is TRBJ1-2; tentatively, D is TRBD1 (5 bases). This CDR3 has 14 amino acids. CDR1 is GTSNPN and CDR2 is SVGIG in the germline V gene (reference sequence). Deletions cut 2 bases from V and 1 base from J, with 11 bases between. The CDR3: CAWSQWDGNYGYTF. For the CDR3, the DNA is TGTGCCTGGAGTCAATGGGACGGTAACTATGGCTACACCTTC.